Listed below are T cell receptor beta chains from one sample, sequenced in a study of T cell repertoires in aging, cancer and after chemotherapy. TCRdb reprocessed the multiplex PCR reads via MiXCR and lists one record per CDR3 protein. The table has approximately 5,300 distinct CDR3 sequences, 25% to 30% seen once. The source material was blood. These receptors were taken from a human donor with a solid tumor. Each CDR3 is given with its conserved first and last residue. A D gene is named only where the DNA matches it firmly. Expanded clones get a size class; other rows say once, few or many, or leave the size out.

J gene: TRBJ2-7
V gene: TRBV19
clone size: .
D gene: .
CDR3 DNA: TGTGCCAGTAGTATTCCGGGCCGGAGCTCCTACGAGCAGTACTTC
CDR3 protein: CASSIPGRSSYEQYF

J gene: TRBJ2-2
V gene: TRBV6-5
clone size: .
D gene: TRBD2
CDR3 DNA: TGTGCCAGCAGTTCCCCACTAGCGGGAGTTACCAGGGAGCTGTTTTTT
CDR3 protein: CASSSPLAGVTRELFF

J gene: TRBJ1-5
V gene: TRBV4-2
clone size: few
D gene: .
CDR3 DNA: TGTGCCAGCAGCCAAGATTTAAACATTGATCTGCTCCAGCATTTT
CDR3 protein: CASSQDLNIDLLQHF

J gene: TRBJ2-1
V gene: TRBV27
clone size: .
D gene: TRBD2
CDR3 DNA: TGTGCCAGCAGAAGGGAGGGACGTTCCTACAATGAGCAGTTCTTC
CDR3 protein: CASRREGRSYNEQFF

J gene: TRBJ1-5
V gene: TRBV19
clone size: few
D gene: TRBD1
CDR3 DNA: TGTGCCAGTATGGGAGGACAGGGGGGCAATCAGCCCCAGCATTTT
CDR3 protein: CASMGGQGGNQPQHF

J gene: TRBJ1-2
V gene: TRBV19
clone size: .
D gene: TRBD1
CDR3 DNA: TGTGCCAGTAGACTACGAGGGACAGGGAAAATTGGCTACACCTTC
CDR3 protein: CASRLRGTGKIGYTF

J gene: TRBJ2-5
V gene: TRBV29-1
clone size: medium-sized
D gene: .
CDR3 DNA: TGCAGCGTTGATGGGCTTTCAGAGACCCAGTACTTC
CDR3 protein: CSVDGLSETQYF

J gene: TRBJ2-5
V gene: TRBV7-4
clone size: medium-sized
D gene: TRBD2
CDR3 DNA: TGTGCCAGCAGCTCTACCGGGACTAGCGGGTGTATAGGGGAGACCCAGTACTTC
CDR3 protein: CASSSTGTSGCIGETQYF

J gene: TRBJ2-6
V gene: TRBV5-1
clone size: .
D gene: TRBD1
CDR3 DNA: TGCGCCAGCAGCTTCCGGGACAGGGCCTTCGACTCTGGGGCCAACGTCCTGACTTTC
CDR3 protein: CASSFRDRAFDSGANVLTF

J gene: TRBJ2-1
V gene: TRBV19
clone size: medium-sized
D gene: .
CDR3 DNA: TGTGCCAGTGGCCCCTTAAGCTCCTACAATGAGCAGTTCTTC
CDR3 protein: CASGPLSSYNEQFF

J gene: TRBJ2-7
V gene: TRBV10-3
clone size: .
D gene: .
CDR3 DNA: TGTGCCATCAGTGGGGGTCTCGGGGGTTCCTACGAGCAGTACTTC
CDR3 protein: CAISGGLGGSYEQYF

J gene: TRBJ2-2
V gene: TRBV11-2
clone size: .
D gene: .
CDR3 DNA: TGTGCCAGCAGTCCCGGGAAGTCCACCGGGGAGCTGTTTTTT
CDR3 protein: CASSPGKSTGELFF

J gene: TRBJ1-5
V gene: TRBV5-6
clone size: .
D gene: TRBD1
CDR3 DNA: TGTGCCAGCAGCCGCACCGGGACAGAAAGCAATCAGCCCCAGCATTTT
CDR3 protein: CASSRTGTESNQPQHF

J gene: TRBJ1-1
V gene: TRBV30
clone size: medium-sized
D gene: .
CDR3 DNA: TGTGCCTGGATTAGAAAAGTAGGGGAGTTGGGTGAAGCTTTCTTT
CDR3 protein: CAWIRKVGELGEAFF

J gene: TRBJ1-1
V gene: TRBV5-4
clone size: .
D gene: TRBD1
CDR3 DNA: TGTGCCAGCAGCCCCAGACAGGGTAGTGGTGAAGCTTTCTTT
CDR3 protein: CASSPRQGSGEAFF

J gene: TRBJ2-5
V gene: TRBV2
clone size: .
D gene: .
CDR3 DNA: TGTGCCAGCAGTGAATGGGAGACCCAGTACTTC
CDR3 protein: CASSEWETQYF

J gene: TRBJ2-5
V gene: TRBV30
clone size: medium-sized
D gene: .
CDR3 DNA: TGTGCCTGGAACCCTAGGGGTAGAGAAGAGACCCAGTACTTC
CDR3 protein: CAWNPRGREETQYF

J gene: TRBJ2-5
V gene: TRBV6-5
clone size: medium-sized
D gene: TRBD2
CDR3 DNA: TGTGCCAGCAGTTACCCGGGACTACCACGGGAGACCCAGTACTTC
CDR3 protein: CASSYPGLPRETQYF

J gene: TRBJ2-7
V gene: TRBV20-1
clone size: .
D gene: .
CDR3 DNA: TGCAGTGCTAGATATCCAGGGGAAGCCTACGAGCAGTACTTC
CDR3 protein: CSARYPGEAYEQYF

J gene: TRBJ2-5
V gene: TRBV4-1
clone size: .
D gene: TRBD1
CDR3 DNA: TGCGTACAGGGGCGCCCGAAAGAGACCCAGTACTTC
CDR3 protein: CVQGRPKETQYF

J gene: TRBJ1-6
V gene: TRBV12-3/TRBV12-4
clone size: few
D gene: .
CDR3 DNA: TGTGCCAGCAGTTTTGCTGCGACGTCACCCCTCCACTTT
CDR3 protein: CASSFAATSPLHF

J gene: TRBJ2-7
V gene: TRBV27
clone size: few
D gene: .
CDR3 DNA: TGTGCCAGCAGTTTATCGGGGACCACCGGGGACGAGCAGTACTTC
CDR3 protein: CASSLSGTTGDEQYF

J gene: TRBJ1-5
V gene: TRBV5-1
clone size: .
D gene: .
CDR3 DNA: TGTGCCAGCAGCTGGGGGACAATAAGCAATCAGCCCCAGCATTTT
CDR3 protein: CASSWGTISNQPQHF

J gene: TRBJ2-7
V gene: TRBV18
clone size: few
D gene: .
CDR3 DNA: TGTGCCAGCTCACCATACGCGGGGAACTCCTACGAGCAGTACTTC
CDR3 protein: CASSPYAGNSYEQYF

J gene: TRBJ2-7
V gene: TRBV5-6
clone size: .
D gene: .
CDR3 DNA: TGTGCCAGCAGCTACGCGAGCGAGCAGTACTTC
CDR3 protein: CASSYASEQYF

J gene: TRBJ2-5
V gene: TRBV19
clone size: medium-sized
D gene: .
CDR3 DNA: TGTGCCAGTAGTATCATGGGGACCCAGTACTTC
CDR3 protein: CASSIMGTQYF